One and the same sample provided the 12 T cell receptor beta chains below, sequenced in a study of regulatory T cells in long-lasting Graves disease. Construction of TCR beta libraries relied on iRepertoire HTBI primers and on Arm-PCR targeting CDR3 regions. TCRdb re-called the multiplex PCR reads through MiXCR, storing one row per CDR3 protein. The sample lists under 250,000 distinct CDR3 sequences, just over 20% occurring once. Time point in this sample: newly diagnosed GD, antithyroid drugs for less than 3 months. The TCR library was made from RNA that had been extracted from PBMCs in TRIzol. The sample was peripheral blood mononuclear cells (PBMCs), taken at new diagnosis, from a patient treated with antithyroid drugs. Every receptor here comes from a female donor with Graves disease.

This clonotype has a handful of counts. The chain uses TRBV7-4 and TRBJ2-7; TRBD2 agrees at 7 bases. With V trimmed by 9 bases and J by 4 bases, 12 bases remained unmatched. Looked up from germline, CDR1 is SGHVT and CDR2 is SQSDAQ. The CDR3 is 14 residues long. The CDR3 sequence: CARLSSGLLYEQYF. The CDR3, as DNA: TGTGCCAGGCTGTCTAGCGGTCTGTTATACGAGCAGTACTTC. Combining the CDR3 with reference TRBV7-4 and TRBJ2-7 gives the whole variable domain GAGVSQSPRYKVAKRGRDVALRCDSISGHVTLYWYRQTLGQGSEVLTYSQSDAQRDKSGRPSGRFSAERPERSVSTLKIQRTEQGDSAVYLCARLSSGLLYEQYFGPGTRLTVT.

The sample holds many counts of this clonotype. The V and J genes are TRBV6-1 and TRBJ1-5; D ambiguous. V lost 3 bases to trimming and J lost 0 bases, with 9 bases between them. The CDR3 runs to 15 residues. Germline V gene lookup returns CDR1 MNHNS and CDR2 SASEGT. CDR3 region: CASSDRYYSNQPQHF. Here the CDR3 DNA reads TGTGCCAGCAGTGATAGGTATTATAGCAATCAGCCCCAGCATTTT.

This clonotype was seen many times. The rearrangement links TRBV2 to TRBJ1-6, with D maybe TRBD1 (6 bases). The germline gives CDR1 SNHLY, CDR2 FYNNEI. Trimming took off 8 bases at V and 6 bases at J, with 23 bases between the two ends. The CDR3 consists of 17 residues. The CDR3 DNA reads TGTGCCAGCGGGGGCAGCGAAGCCTTCCTTCGTAATTCACCCCTCCACTTT. It is translated as CASGGSEAFLRNSPLHF.

This clonotype has a count of ten or more. This chain links TRBV20-1 with TRBJ1-4, with D uncertain. The CDR3 spans 14 residues. The germline CDR1 and CDR2 sequences are DFQATT and SNEGSKA (reference sequence). Trimming left V 3 bases short and J 4 bases short, with 12 bases between. This CDR3 reads CSARRGALNEKLFF. The CDR3 DNA sequence: TGCAGTGCTAGGCGCGGCGCCCTTAATGAAAAACTGTTTTTT.

This clonotype was seen many times. The gene calls are TRBV20-1 and TRBJ1-1, with 11 bases that match TRBD1. Unmatched junction bases numbered 7, after V lost 0 bases and J lost 1 base. The germline CDR1 and CDR2 sequences are DFQATT and SNEGSKA (reference sequence). This CDR3 comprises 17 residues. The CDR3 here is CSARDLRTGGKNTEAFF. CDR3 in DNA: TGCAGTGCTAGAGATCTTAGGACAGGGGGCAAGAACACTGAAGCTTTCTTT.

This clonotype was observed at least ten times. The rearrangement uses TRBV5-6 and TRBJ2-2, with 8 bases that match TRBD2. The germline gives CDR1 SGHDT, CDR2 YYEEEE. The CDR3 totals 17 residues. Trimming took 1 base from V and 6 from J; bases not matched to a gene: 11. CDR3 nucleotide sequence: TGTGCCAGCAGCTTGACCCTAGCGGGTTTGGATGCCGGGGAGCTGTTTTTT. This codes for CASSLTLAGLDAGELFF.

V gene TRBV4-3 combines with J gene TRBJ2-2; D tentatively fits TRBD1 or TRBD2 (5 bases each). The CDR3 extends over 15 amino acids. The germline V gene encodes CDR1 LGHNA and CDR2 YSLEER. Between the trimmed V and J ends, which lost 3 bases and 1 base, there was a span of 9 bases. For the CDR3, the DNA is TGCGCCAGCAGCCAGGGGGACGGGAACACCGGGGAGCTGTTTTTT. Its protein product is CASSQGDGNTGELFF.

The chain uses TRBV3-1 and TRBJ2-7; the match to TRBD2 covers 13 bases. CDR3 size: 15 residues. V shed 6 bases, J shed 4 bases, and the junction held 6 bases outside the gene matches. Germline CDR1 LGHDT, CDR2 YNNKEL (reference sequence). The CDR3 sequence: CASRKGLAGQYEQYF. The CDR3 DNA is TGTGCCAGCAGAAAGGGACTAGCGGGACAATACGAGCAGTACTTC.

This clonotype occurred once. The V call is TRBV20-1, the J call TRBJ2-1; 13 bases agree with TRBD2. CDR3 length: 17 residues. The junction had 11 bases not matched to a gene; V was cut back by 5 bases and J by 4 bases. CDR1 DFQATT and CDR2 SNEGSKA come from the germline V gene (reference sequence). CDR3 sequence (DNA): TGCAGTGCTCCACGGAGCGGGGGACTAGCGGGGTACAATGAGCAGTTCTTC. Its translation is CSAPRSGGLAGYNEQFF.

At least ten counts were recorded for this clonotype. J is TRBJ1-2 and V is TRBV11-2; D call uncertain. CDR3 length: 15 residues. Trimming shortened V by 0 bases and J by 4 bases, and 12 bases separated the two germline ends. Per germline, CDR1 SGHAT and CDR2 FQNNGV. In DNA, the CDR3 is TGTGCCAGCAGCTTAGATCTGGTGGCAGCCTATGGCTACACCTTC. Its protein product is CASSLDLVAAYGYTF.

This clonotype was counted once. The V call is TRBV7-2, the J call TRBJ1-2; D remains unclear. CDR3 length equals 15 residues. Germline CDR1 and CDR2: SGHTA and FQGNSA. Trimming took 0 bases from V and 1 from J, leaving 9 bases between them. The CDR3, as DNA: TGTGCCAGCAGCTTAGCCGCCGGCAATAACTATGGCTACACCTTC. Translated: CASSLAAGNNYGYTF.

This clonotype was observed many times. This chain uses TRBV4-3 with TRBJ2-3; D not certain. The CDR3 extends over 13 amino acids. From germline, CDR1 is LGHNA and CDR2 YSLEER. V lost 0 bases and J lost 7, with 8 bases in between. The CDR3 DNA is TGCGCCAGCAGCCAAGATCGGGTAAATACGCAGTATTTT. This codes for CASSQDRVNTQYF.